The 10 T cell receptor beta chains listed next were all sequenced from one sample in a study of shared clonotypes between healthy human individuals. Assay: immunoSEQ multiplex PCR; the TCRdb copy retains only in-frame clones and omits some. The sample has over 2 million clones; 85% to 95% are singletons. Source material: naive CD4+ T cells sorted from blood. This sample's subset: CD45RA+ positively selected. These receptors were collected from a man aged 18-30 years in good health.

The gene calls are TRBV14 and TRBJ2-3, with 13 bases matching TRBD2. V lost 0 bases to trimming and J lost 0 bases; unmatched junction nucleotides: 6. Germline values: CDR1 SGHDN, CDR2 FVKESK. The CDR3 consists of 19 residues. The CDR3 spells CASSQDPGTSGTSTDTQYF. The DNA for the CDR3 is TGTGCCAGCAGCCAAGATCCCGGGACTAGCGGGACTAGCACAGATACGCAGTATTTT.

The V gene is TRBV7-9, the J gene TRBJ1-1, with 7 bases identical to TRBD1. The CDR3 runs to 16 residues. Germline V gene data show CDR1 as SEHNR and CDR2 as FQNEAQ (reference sequence). J lost 1 base, V lost 3 bases, and 8 bases had no gene match. CDR3 in amino acids: CASSFARGQSNTEAFF. The DNA for the CDR3 is TGTGCCAGCAGCTTCGCCCGGGGACAGTCGAACACTGAAGCTTTCTTT.

About this clone: Other DNA sequences in this sample translate to the same CDR3. CDR3 region: CASSLVGSYEQYF. DNA for the CDR3: TGTGCCAGCAGCTTGGTGGGGTCCTACGAGCAGTACTTC. This chain joins TRBV5-4 and TRBJ2-7; D not resolved. Germline CDR1 SGHNT, CDR2 YYREEE (reference sequence). V was shortened by 0 bases and J by 1 base, with 5 bases between the two germline ends. This CDR3 comprises 13 residues.

This clone was seen a handful of times. This chain uses TRBV2 with TRBJ1-6; D gene unclear. Trimming removed 4 bases from V and 10 bases from J, with 11 bases in between. The V gene's germline CDR1 is SNHLY and CDR2 FYNNEI. This CDR3 is 13 amino acids long. CDR3 DNA sequence: TGTGCCAGCAGTGTGGAGGTAGGGTCACCCCTCCACTTT. Translation gives CASSVEVGSPLHF.

This clone appeared once. The identical CDR3 is also encoded by other nucleotide sequences in the sample. V gene TRBV28 combines with J gene TRBJ1-4; D is ambiguous. Trimming shortened V by 3 bases and J by 8 bases, and 4 bases separated the two germline ends. Germline lookup yields CDR1 MDHEN and CDR2 SYDVKM. CDR3 length: 11 amino acids. CDR3 residues: CASSLREKLFF. CDR3 in DNA: TGTGCCAGCAGTTTGAGGGAAAAACTGTTTTTT.

This clone appeared once. The chain recombines TRBV11-2 with TRBJ2-5, with TRBD2 matching 8 bases. The trim removed 5 bases at V and 5 bases at J, leaving 7 bases unmatched. Germline CDR1 and CDR2: SGHAT and FQNNGV. CDR3 length: 14 residues. The CDR3 region has the DNA TGTGCCAGCAGCCCCTTAGCGGGGTGGGAGACCCAGTACTTC. It translates to CASSPLAGWETQYF.

The J gene is TRBJ2-3, the V gene TRBV4-1; weak D call: TRBD2 (6 bases). In germline, CDR1 is MGHRA, CDR2 YSYEKL. Trimming pared 10 bases from V and 0 bases from J, leaving 17 bases between. The CDR3 extends over 15 amino acids. The CDR3 bases are TGCGCCAACCAATCTTCAGGAGGGAGCACAGATACGCAGTATTTT. It is translated as CANQSSGGSTDTQYF.

This sequence joins TRBV9 and TRBJ2-3; 7 positions match TRBD1. This CDR3 is 16 amino acids long. J lost 1 base, V lost 3 bases, and 8 bases had no gene match. Looked up from germline, CDR1 is SGDLS and CDR2 is YYNGEE. CDR3 nucleotide sequence: TGTGCCAGCAGCGGGGGGACAGCCGCCCGCACAGATACGCAGTATTTT. Translating gives CASSGGTAARTDTQYF.

V and J are TRBV15 and TRBJ2-2; D is uncertain. V was clipped by 4 bases and J by 2 bases, with 8 bases between them. From germline, CDR1 is LNHNV and CDR2 YYDKDF (reference sequence). The CDR3 is 14 residues long. The CDR3 nucleotides read TGTGCCACCAGCATTATTAGAAACACCGGGGAGCTGTTTTTT. It is translated as CATSIIRNTGELFF.

V is TRBV12-5 and J is TRBJ2-1, with TRBD1 identical over 9 bases. Germline CDR1 reads LGHNT; CDR2 reads FRNRAP. The CDR3 loop spans 16 amino acids. V lost 0 bases, J lost 9 bases, and 9 bases stayed unmatched. The CDR3 sequence is CASGLVVGQGGFEQFF. CDR3 DNA sequence: TGTGCTAGTGGTTTGGTCGTGGGACAGGGAGGGTTTGAGCAGTTCTTC.